The 8 T cell receptor beta chains listed next were all sequenced from one sample in a study of blood T cell repertoires in COVID-19. Libraries were prepared by immunoSEQ multiplex PCR; TCRdb keeps only in-frame clonotypes and omits some of them. The table has about 440,000 clones, about 90% seen once; the top ten hold approximately 2%. Sequencing was performed on PBMCs or T cells enriched from blood (not recorded which). These receptors came from a woman aged 18 to 35 with acute COVID-19.

The chain combines TRBV7-9 with TRBJ1-2; D is uncertain. V was shortened by 5 bases and J by 3 bases, with 10 bases between the two germline ends. Germline V gene sequence: CDR1 SEHNR, CDR2 FQNEAQ (reference sequence). The CDR3 is made up of 13 amino acids. The CDR3 is CASSLTNYYGYTF. The CDR3 DNA is TGTGCCAGCAGCCTCACTAATTACTATGGCTACACCTTC.

This clone was seen only once. V usage is TRBV3-1 (or the pseudogene TRBV3-2) and J usage is TRBJ1-3; no clear D gene. The germline V and J ends were trimmed by 2 bases and 3 bases, with 11 bases remaining between them. The CDR3 contains 15 residues. Germline CDR1 is LGHDT and CDR2 is YNNKEL (reference sequence). CDR3: CASSQLGEGGNTIYF. DNA of the CDR3: TGTGCCAGCAGCCAACTCGGGGAAGGTGGAAACACCATATATTTT.

This clone is a singleton in its sample. This rearrangement joins TRBV7-9 to TRBJ2-2; 9 bases are shared with TRBD1. Germline V gives CDR1 SEHNR, CDR2 FQNEAQ (reference sequence). The V and J ends lost 5 bases and 7 bases, in that order; junction bases with no gene match: 11. This CDR3 has 16 residues. The CDR3 DNA follows: TGTGCCAGCAGCAGAAGACAGGGGGAAGAGGACGGGGAGCTGTTTTTT. Translating gives CASSRRQGEEDGELFF.

V usage is TRBV24-1 and J usage is TRBJ1-2, with no clear D. Trimming took 1 base from V and 7 from J, leaving 9 bases between them. The germline V gene encodes CDR1 KGHDR and CDR2 SFDVKD. This CDR3 is 13 amino acids long. Here the CDR3 reads CATSDFRGSGYTF. In DNA, the CDR3 is TGTGCCACCAGTGATTTTCGAGGGAGTGGCTACACCTTC.

The chain recombines TRBV10-3 with TRBJ2-7, with 8 nucleotides matching TRBD2. CDR3 size: 16 residues. V trimming: 2 bases; J trimming: 4 bases; junction bases outside the gene matches: 10. Germline CDR1 is ENHRY and CDR2 is SYGVKD. This CDR3 reads CAISEPSGGYTYEQYF. DNA for the CDR3: TGTGCCATCAGTGAGCCCAGCGGGGGCTATACTTACGAGCAGTACTTC.

The V gene is TRBV6-2 or TRBV6-3, the J gene TRBJ1-1, with 11 bases identical to TRBD1. Germline V gives CDR1 MNHEY, CDR2 SVGEGT. Unmatched junction bases numbered 5, after V lost 5 bases and J lost 3 bases. This CDR3 has 15 residues. The CDR3 DNA reads TGTGCCAGCAGTCACCCGGGACAGGGGGACACTGAAGCTTTCTTT. Translation gives CASSHPGQGDTEAFF.

The V gene is TRBV5-5, the J gene TRBJ2-7; weak D call: TRBD2 (5 bases). Looked up from germline, CDR1 is SGHKS and CDR2 is YYEKEE (reference sequence). Trimming shortened V by 0 bases and J by 5 bases, and 6 bases separated the two germline ends. This CDR3 is 12 amino acids long. The chain's CDR3 is CASSLDGDEQYF. As DNA, the CDR3 is TGTGCCAGCAGCTTGGACGGGGACGAGCAGTACTTC.

J is TRBJ1-2 and V is TRBV9; D remains ambiguous. The CDR3 spans 15 residues. Trimming took off 3 bases at V and 4 bases at J, with 16 bases between the two ends. The germline V gene has CDR1 SGDLS and CDR2 YYNGEE. CDR3 region: CASSAKREVSYGYTF. Written as DNA, the CDR3 is TGTGCCAGCAGCGCGAAGAGGGAGGTCTCCTATGGCTACACCTTC.